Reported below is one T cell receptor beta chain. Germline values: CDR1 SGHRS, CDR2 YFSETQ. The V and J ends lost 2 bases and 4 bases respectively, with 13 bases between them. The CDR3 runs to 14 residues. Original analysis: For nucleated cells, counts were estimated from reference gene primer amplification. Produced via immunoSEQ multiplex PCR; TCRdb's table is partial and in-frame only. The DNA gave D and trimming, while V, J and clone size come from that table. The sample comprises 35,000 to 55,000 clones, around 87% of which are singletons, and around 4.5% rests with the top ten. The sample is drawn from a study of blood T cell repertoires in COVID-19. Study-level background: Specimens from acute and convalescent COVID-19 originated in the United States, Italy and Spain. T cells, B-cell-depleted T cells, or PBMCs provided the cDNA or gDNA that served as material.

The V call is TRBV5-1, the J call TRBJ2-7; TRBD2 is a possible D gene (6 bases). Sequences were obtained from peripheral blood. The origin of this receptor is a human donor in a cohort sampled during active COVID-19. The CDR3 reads CASSFLGGKYEQYF. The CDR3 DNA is TGCGCCAGCAGCTTCCTTGGGGGGAAGTACGAGCAGTACTTC.